This T cell receptor beta chain came from a study of early T cells in non-severe SARS-CoV-2 infection. Study overall: Sequencing targeted bulk RNA from unsorted whole blood, leaving chains unpaired.

This CDR3 comprises 17 residues. V lost 6 bases, J lost 1 base, and 8 bases stayed unmatched. TCRdb itself ran the 5' RACE reads through MiXCR, one entry per CDR3 protein. The table has about 100,000 distinct CDR3 sequences, roughly an eighth seen once. The clonotype originates from an adult who was a healthcare worker with PCR-confirmed SARS-CoV-2 infection or an uninfected control (not recorded which). The sequenced sample consisted of whole blood. This chain joins TRBV12-3 or TRBV12-4 and TRBJ2-1, with 11 positions matching TRBD2. DNA of the CDR3: TGTGCCAGCAGCAAAGTCCTAGCGGGGGGATCCTACAATGAGCAGTTCTTC. Translated: CASSKVLAGGSYNEQFF.